Presented here are 13 T cell receptor beta chains from one specimen sequenced in a study of cytomegalovirus exposure and HLA in healthy donors. Use of 60 Vbeta and 13 Jbeta primers characterized the PCR. Repertoires were generated with immunoSEQ multiplex PCR, while TCRdb's copy carries only in-frame clones and drops some. The sample lists approximately 150,000 clones; about three quarters were seen once. The specimen sequenced was PBMCs. These receptors were taken from a man aged 25 to 40 in good health and CMV-seropositive.

This clone was observed once. The V call is TRBV4-2, the J call TRBJ2-1, with TRBD2 matching over 14 bases. Germline loops: CDR1 LGHNA, CDR2 YNFKEQ. J gave up 6 bases and V 2 bases, and 9 bases lay outside the gene matches. This CDR3 contains 18 residues. This CDR3 is CASSQNLLGLAGANEQFF. CDR3 sequence (DNA): TGTGCCAGCAGCCAAAATTTGTTGGGACTAGCGGGAGCCAATGAGCAGTTCTTC.

The chain carries TRBV10-3 and TRBJ1-3; D might be TRBD1 (5 bases). The CDR3 covers 14 residues. With 6 bases removed from V and 0 bases from J, the gap between germline ends came to 9 bases. CDR1 ENHRY and CDR2 SYGVKD come from the germline V gene. In DNA, the CDR3 is TGTGCCATCAGACCCGGACACTCTGGAAACACCATATATTTT. This translates into CAIRPGHSGNTIYF.

The chain links TRBV5-1 to TRBJ2-1, with D perhaps TRBD1 (6 bases). Trimming removed 0 bases at V and 0 bases at J, with 10 bases between. The CDR3 sequence is 16 residues long. The germline gives CDR1 SGHRS, CDR2 YFSETQ. In DNA form, the CDR3 reads TGCGCCAGCAGCTTGGACAGGGTGAGCTCCTACAATGAGCAGTTCTTC. The encoded protein is CASSLDRVSSYNEQFF.

The chain has TRBV6-5 and TRBJ2-5, with 10 bases lining up with TRBD2. J gave up 4 bases and V 5 bases, and 1 base lay outside the gene matches. Germline-derived CDR1 and CDR2 are MNHEY and SVGAGI. This CDR3 contains 13 residues. The CDR3 DNA follows: TGTGCCAGCAGTAGACTAGCGGGAGAGACCCAGTACTTC. This codes for CASSRLAGETQYF.

The gene calls are TRBV19 and TRBJ1-3, with unresolved D. The CDR3 sequence is 13 residues long. Trimming removed 0 bases from V and 4 bases from J, with 4 bases in between. Germline CDR1 LNHDA, CDR2 SQIVND (reference sequence). The CDR3 region has the DNA TGTGCCAGTAGTATAGATCGGGGAAACACCATATATTTT. Translated, it gives CASSIDRGNTIYF.

This sequence joins TRBV7-2 and TRBJ2-1; D might be TRBD2 (6 bases). Between the trimmed V and J ends, which lost 0 bases and 5 bases, there was a span of 14 bases. The germline V gene encodes CDR1 SGHTA and CDR2 FQGNSA. The CDR3 spans 16 residues. The CDR3 loop reads CASSLAGRGGNNEQFF. In DNA form, the CDR3 reads TGTGCCAGCAGCTTAGCGGGAAGGGGAGGAAACAATGAGCAGTTCTTC.

The CDR3: CASSWTGRTNEQFF. The CDR3 nucleotides are TGCGCCAGCAGCTGGACCGGGAGAACAAATGAGCAGTTCTTC. This chain uses TRBV5-1 with TRBJ2-1; D may be TRBD2 (6 bases). CDR1 is SGHRS and CDR2 is YFSETQ in the germline V gene. The CDR3 consists of 14 residues. V gave up 3 bases and J gave up 7 bases, with 14 bases separating them.

V is TRBV10-1 and J is TRBJ2-3, with 8 bases that match TRBD2. Germline CDR1 is WNHNN and CDR2 is SYGVQD (reference sequence). This CDR3 is built from 17 residues. The trim removed 5 bases at V and 5 bases at J, leaving 15 bases unmatched. CDR3 loop: CASSPRLAPLLGDTQYF. The CDR3 nucleotides read TGCGCCAGCAGTCCTAGACTAGCGCCGTTACTGGGAGATACGCAGTATTTT.

The V call is TRBV19, the J call TRBJ2-1, with TRBD2 matching over 8 bases. This CDR3 spans 15 amino acids. J gave up 7 bases and V 2 bases, and 7 bases lay outside the gene matches. CDR1 is LNHDA, CDR2 SQIVND, per germline (reference sequence). In DNA, the CDR3 is TGTGCCAGTAGTATACCCGGGAGGGCGTGGAATGAGCAGTTCTTC. Amino acid sequence: CASSIPGRAWNEQFF.

The V call is TRBV28, the J call TRBJ1-1, with 8 bases aligning to TRBD1. J was trimmed by 4 bases and V by 2 bases; bases with no gene match: 6. The length of the CDR3 is 15 residues. The germline gives CDR1 MDHEN, CDR2 SYDVKM. In DNA form, the CDR3 reads TGTGCCAGCAGTTTAGTCAGGGGGCGGGGCACTGAAGCTTTCTTT. Its protein product is CASSLVRGRGTEAFF.

The chain combines TRBV6-6 with TRBJ2-7, with 7 positions matching TRBD1. The V gene's germline CDR1 is MNHNY and CDR2 SVGAGI (reference sequence). V shed 5 bases, J shed 5 bases, and the junction held 9 bases outside the gene matches. The CDR3 contains 14 residues. The CDR3 here is CASSPRQGSHEQYF. The CDR3 nucleotides are TGTGCCAGCAGTCCACGACAGGGATCCCACGAGCAGTACTTC.

This chain's CDR3 is CASSLSQGGHEQYF. Written as DNA, the CDR3 is TGTGCCAGCAGCTTATCACAGGGTGGTCACGAGCAGTACTTC. V gene TRBV7-8 combines with J gene TRBJ2-7; D may be TRBD1 (6 bases). CDR1 SGHVS and CDR2 FQNEAQ come from the germline V gene. Trimming shortened V by 2 bases and J by 5 bases, and 13 bases separated the two germline ends. There are 14 residues in the CDR3.

The chain carries TRBV6-6 and TRBJ2-5, with 9 bases fitting TRBD2. TRBJ2-7 matches the DNA end more closely, so the J call is doubtful. Germline assignment: CDR1 MNHNY and CDR2 SVGAGI (reference sequence). CDR3 length: 15 residues. As DNA, the CDR3 is TGTGCCAGCAGTTACAGACTAGCGGAAGCCTACGAGCAGTACTTC. Translation gives CASSYRLAEAYEQYF.